The 10 T cell receptor beta chains presented below share a single source sample, sequenced in a study of early stage breast cancer tumors. Assay used: immunoSEQ multiplex PCR; TCRdb lists only in-frame clones, some missing. The data show about 11,000 clones, about three quarters seen once. The sample taken for sequencing was breast tumor tissue. The receptors originated from a person aged 40 to 49 with breast cancer.

This clone was found a few times. The chain links TRBV30 to TRBJ2-4, with TRBD1 matching over 7 bases. CDR1 and CDR2 (germline): GTSNPN, SVGIG (reference sequence). With 2 bases clipped from V and 8 bases from J, the junction kept 6 bases outside the gene matches. CDR3 length: 13 amino acids. CDR3 protein: CAWSPTGWDIQYF. For the CDR3, the DNA is TGTGCCTGGAGTCCGACAGGGTGGGACATTCAGTACTTC.

The CDR3 region has the DNA TGTGCCAGCTCACCACCTCGACCCAGGGCAGATACGCAGTATTTT. Protein sequence: CASSPPRPRADTQYF. The chain uses TRBV18 and TRBJ2-3, with D possibly TRBD1 on 5 matching bases. V shed 0 bases and J shed 4 bases, with 11 bases lying between them. The CDR3 consists of 15 residues. Looked up from germline, CDR1 is KGHSH and CDR2 is LQKENI.

The rearrangement links TRBV21-1 to TRBJ2-7; the table names TRBD2, a call not compared with the DNA. TRBV21-1 is designated a pseudogene. This CDR3 comprises 15 residues. In nucleotides, the CDR3 is TGTGCCAGCACCACGGGGGTAGGGAGGTGGTACGAGCAGTACTTC. This sequence encodes CASTTGVGRWYEQYF.

This chain connects TRBV4-1 to TRBJ2-1; D is ambiguous. V was trimmed by 1 base and J by 8 bases, leaving 12 bases between them. CDR1 and CDR2 (germline): MGHRA, YSYEKL. This CDR3 comprises 14 residues. The CDR3 region has the DNA TGCGCCAGCAGCCAAGTACCCAGAATTGATGAGCAGTTCTTC. This gives the protein CASSQVPRIDEQFF.

The J gene is TRBJ2-5, the V gene TRBV29-1; 11 bases align to TRBD2. CDR3 length: 19 amino acids. Germline CDR1 is SQVTM and CDR2 is ANQGSEA. Trimming removed 0 bases from V and 1 base from J; junction bases left unmatched: 13. CDR3 residues: CSVEDLGGYSGRAQETQYF. CDR3 sequence (DNA): TGCAGCGTTGAAGATCTAGGGGGATATAGCGGGAGGGCCCAAGAGACCCAGTACTTC.

The chain is built from TRBV29-1 and TRBJ2-5; D not certain. The CDR3 spans 13 residues. The germline V gene has CDR1 SQVTM and CDR2 ANQGSEA. Trimming stripped 0 bases from V and 9 bases from J, with 14 bases between. CDR3 DNA sequence: TGCAGCGTTGAAGAGGCTCGCTCCTTTGCCCAGTACTTC. Amino acids: CSVEEARSFAQYF.

This clone counts as medium-sized. This chain connects TRBV7-9 to TRBJ2-7, with D maybe TRBD1 (6 bases). The CDR3 length is 15 residues. The germline V gene has CDR1 SEHNR and CDR2 FQNEAQ (reference sequence). V gave up 6 bases and J gave up 5 bases, with 20 bases separating them. The chain's CDR3 is CASSPIRGVGDEQYF. The CDR3, as DNA: TGTGCCAGCAGTCCTATCAGGGGTGTTGGGGACGAGCAGTACTTC.

This clone was counted only a few times. V is TRBV4-2 and J is TRBJ2-7; 7 positions agree with TRBD1. The CDR3 totals 16 residues. CDR1 is LGHNA, CDR2 YNFKEQ, per germline. V dropped 0 bases and J dropped 0; count of bases not matched to a gene: 5. The CDR3, as DNA: TGTGCCAGCAGCCAAGAGAAGGGGGACAGCTCCTACGAGCAGTACTTC. Amino acid sequence: CASSQEKGDSSYEQYF.

The rearrangement joins TRBV5-6 to TRBJ1-2; D not resolved. Trimming took off 0 bases at V and 8 bases at J, with 17 bases between the two ends. The CDR3 runs 15 residues. Germline V CDR1 and CDR2: SGHDT, YYEEEE. For the CDR3, the DNA is TGTGCCAGCAGCTTGGTACAGCTCAGCAGCTCAGGCTACACCTTC. Amino acids: CASSLVQLSSSGYTF.

V is TRBV4-2 and J is TRBJ2-3, with 10 bases matching TRBD2. The CDR3 loop spans 17 amino acids. The V segment lost 0 bases and the J segment 2 bases; nucleotides outside the gene matches: 5. CDR1 is LGHNA, CDR2 YNFKEQ, per germline. CDR3 DNA sequence: TGTGCCAGCAGCCAAGAACTAGCGGGACTCCTCACAGATACGCAGTATTTT. Amino acids: CASSQELAGLLTDTQYF.